This TCR beta chain was sequenced in a study of T cells in Graves' hyperthyroidism and ophthalmopathy. Whole-study findings and limits: Stable hyperthyroidism and ophthalmopathy were separated using 13 V-J signatures.

A NOSPECS grade of at least 4, a Clinical Activity Score of at least 3 and duration under 3 months were recorded in ophthalmopathy patients. Thyroid ultrasound, orbital computed tomography, clinical symptoms, and serum thyroxine and TRAb underpinned diagnoses. Fresh peripheral blood, under 11 ml, yielded the PBMCs. Using RNA transcripts as the source, TCR beta CDR3 regions were amplified. The TCR CDR3 first-round RT-PCR relied on the HTBI primer set. TCRdb reanalysed the multiplex PCR reads using MiXCR and keeps one entry per CDR3 protein. The sample includes 500,000 to 650,000 distinct CDR3 sequences, roughly 17% seen only once; the top ten take roughly a sixth. This clonotype was counted only a few times. The antigen remains undetermined. The length of the CDR3 is 17 residues. V lost 6 bases to trimming and J lost 6 bases; unmatched junction nucleotides: 14. The germline V gene has CDR1 DFQATT and CDR2 SNEGSKA (reference sequence).

This chain links TRBV20-1 with TRBJ2-1; 13 bases align to TRBD2. The specimen sequenced was blood. The sequence was obtained from a woman aged 18 to 35 with Graves' ophthalmopathy. CDR3 region: CSALTGTSGNLGNEQFF. DNA for the CDR3: TGCAGTGCCTTGACCGGGACTAGCGGGAACCTTGGCAATGAGCAGTTCTTC.